These 21 T cell receptor beta chains originate from one sample sequenced in a study of T cells in Graves' hyperthyroidism and ophthalmopathy. Amplification of TCR beta CDR3 regions was performed using RNA transcripts as template. When the TCR CDR3 underwent first-round RT-PCR, the HTBI primer set was used. Each CDR3 protein gets one entry after TCRdb re-called the multiplex PCR reads with MiXCR. The table records approximately 360,000 distinct CDR3 sequences, about a sixth of them present only once. Material for sequencing was blood. The source of these receptors is a woman between 18 and 29 years old with Graves' hyperthyroidism that later progressed to Graves' ophthalmopathy.

This clonotype was counted at least ten times. One end of the junction does not line up with germline, which may come from a read error. This chain joins TRBV5-1 and TRBJ1-2; unclear D gene. This CDR3 is 12 amino acids long. CDR1 is SGHRS and CDR2 is YFSETQ in the germline V gene. CDR3 loop: CASSPTNYGYTF. CDR3 DNA sequence: TGTGCCAGCAGTCCTACTAACTATGGCTACACCTTC.

Many counts were recorded for this clonotype. J is TRBJ1-1 and V is TRBV7-6; perhaps TRBD1 as D (5 bases). From germline, CDR1 is SGHVS and CDR2 FNYEAQ. The CDR3 extends over 15 amino acids. V dropped 1 base and J dropped 3 bases, with 12 bases sitting between them. The CDR3 region has the DNA TGTGCCAGCAGCTTAGAGGGGCTGGGCGACACTGAAGCTTTCTTT. Translation gives CASSLEGLGDTEAFF.

This clonotype was counted at least ten times. The V gene is TRBV5-1, the J gene TRBJ1-2, with 7 bases matching TRBD1. The V and J ends lost 4 bases and 4 bases, in that order; junction bases with no gene match: 4. This CDR3 spans 13 amino acids. CDR1 and CDR2 from the germline V gene are SGHRS and YFSETQ. CDR3 sequence: CASSKGQIYGYTF. CDR3 DNA: TGCGCCAGCAGCAAGGGACAGATCTATGGCTACACCTTC. The variable domain in full, with the rest retrieved from reference TRBV5-1 and TRBJ1-2, is KAGVTQTPRYLIKTRGQQVTLSCSPISGHRSVSWYQQTPGQGLQFLFEYFSETQRNKGNFPGRFSGRQFSNSRSEMNVSTLELGDSALYLCASSKGQIYGYTFGSGTRLTVV.

This clonotype has a count of ten or more. The chain recombines TRBV2 with TRBJ1-4; no clear D. The CDR3 spans 15 residues. The V end lost 2 bases, the J end lost 1 base, and 8 bases lay between the germline ends. Germline CDR1 is SNHLY and CDR2 is FYNNEI. DNA of the CDR3: TGTGCCAGCAGTGAAATCTGGGGAACTAATGAAAAACTGTTTTTT. The encoded protein is CASSEIWGTNEKLFF. Combining the CDR3 with reference TRBV2 and TRBJ1-4 gives the whole variable domain EPEVTQTPSHQVTQMGQEVILRCVPISNHLYFYWYRQILGQKVEFLVSFYNNEISEKSEIFDDQFSVERPDGSNFTLKIRSTKLEDSAMYFCASSEIWGTNEKLFFGSGTQLSVL.

This chain links TRBV20-1 with TRBJ2-7, with TRBD2 matching over 14 bases. CDR3 length: 14 amino acids. V dropped 4 bases and J dropped 4; count of bases not matched to a gene: 3. Germline CDR1 and CDR2: DFQATT and SNEGSKA (reference sequence). The CDR3 spells CSAKGLAGVYEQYF. The CDR3 coding sequence is TGCAGTGCTAAGGGACTAGCGGGAGTGTACGAGCAGTACTTC.

The chain has TRBV2 and TRBJ2-3; 12 positions match TRBD2. The trim removed 10 bases at V and 7 bases at J, leaving 9 bases unmatched. This CDR3 comprises 14 residues. Germline V gene lookup returns CDR1 SNHLY and CDR2 FYNNEI. The CDR3 protein is CATHGLAGINTQYF. In DNA form, the CDR3 reads TGTGCCACCCACGGACTAGCGGGAATAAATACGCAGTATTTT.

This clonotype was detected ten times or more. V is TRBV28 and J is TRBJ2-7, with TRBD1 matching 8 bases. CDR3 length equals 14 residues. V dropped 6 bases and J dropped 0; count of bases not matched to a gene: 4. In germline, CDR1 is MDHEN, CDR2 SYDVKM. The CDR3 is CASSSGGISYEQYF. CDR3 nucleotide sequence: TGTGCCAGCAGCTCAGGGGGCATCTCCTACGAGCAGTACTTC.

The chain uses TRBV20-1 and TRBJ2-7, with 7 bases fitting TRBD1. Germline V gene lookup returns CDR1 DFQATT and CDR2 SNEGSKA (reference sequence). The V segment lost 5 bases and the J segment 3 bases; nucleotides outside the gene matches: 1. The CDR3 length is 11 residues. CDR3 sequence: CSAGDSYEQYF. The CDR3 DNA reads TGCAGTGCTGGGGACAGCTACGAGCAGTACTTC.

This clonotype was recorded many times. The chain couples TRBV7-9 to TRBJ2-7; D is undetermined. Germline V gives CDR1 SEHNR, CDR2 FQNEAQ (reference sequence). There are 13 residues in the CDR3. V was cut by 0 bases and J by 5 bases, with 8 bases left in between. CDR3 nucleotide sequence: TGTGCCAGCAGCTTAGCTCTAGGACACGAGCAGTACTTC. Translation: CASSLALGHEQYF.

This clonotype was observed many times. The V and J genes are TRBV7-6 and TRBJ2-1; 9 nucleotides line up with TRBD2. This CDR3 has 16 amino acids. CDR1 SGHVS and CDR2 FNYEAQ come from the germline V gene. V shed 1 base and J 5 bases; nucleotides not matched to a gene: 6. The CDR3 coding sequence is TGTGCCAGCAGCTTAGTAGCTAGCGGGGCAAACAATGAGCAGTTCTTC. Residues: CASSLVASGANNEQFF.

This clonotype appeared many times. The CDR3 loop is CASSLVGARETQYF. In DNA, the CDR3 is TGTGCCAGCAGCTTAGTGGGGGCTAGGGAGACCCAGTACTTC. The rearrangement uses TRBV11-2 and TRBJ2-5, with D possibly matching TRBD1 (6 bases). V was pared by 1 base and J by 5 bases, with 11 bases between. Germline V gene sequence: CDR1 SGHAT, CDR2 FQNNGV. This CDR3 region has 14 residues.

This clonotype occurred many times. The gene calls are TRBV29-1 and TRBJ2-3, with TRBD2 as a possible D gene (7 bases). The CDR3 consists of 15 residues. Germline CDR1 reads SQVTM; CDR2 reads ANQGSEA. The V end lost 4 bases, the J end lost 9 bases, and 23 bases lay between the germline ends. The CDR3 loop reads CSVVVAGVSTGTQYF. The CDR3, as DNA: TGCAGCGTTGTTGTGGCGGGAGTGTCCACAGGGACGCAGTATTTT.

The rearrangement uses TRBV19 and TRBJ2-7; maybe TRBD2 (5 bases). V shed 0 bases and J shed 6 bases, with 15 bases lying between them. Germline V CDR1 and CDR2: LNHDA, SQIVND (reference sequence). The CDR3 spans 15 residues. The CDR3 spells CASSIEKRPPGEQYF. CDR3 DNA: TGTGCCAGTAGTATAGAGAAGCGGCCCCCCGGCGAGCAGTACTTC.

V gene TRBV7-2 combines with J gene TRBJ2-1, with a possible D match to TRBD2 (5 bases). This CDR3 comprises 19 residues. Deletions cut 1 base from V and 6 bases from J, with 25 bases between. The germline V gene has CDR1 SGHTA and CDR2 FQGNSA. The CDR3 DNA sequence: TGTGCCAGCAGCTTAGGTTTGTGGTTTAGCAGGAGGAAGCCCAATGAGCAGTTCTTC. Translating gives CASSLGLWFSRRKPNEQFF.

The chain employs TRBV7-9 and TRBJ2-7, with 9 bases aligning to TRBD2. There are 13 residues in the CDR3. Germline V gives CDR1 SEHNR, CDR2 FQNEAQ (reference sequence). The V segment lost 5 bases and the J segment 5 bases; nucleotides outside the gene matches: 4. The CDR3, as DNA: TGTGCCAGCAGCCCTCTAGCGGGAAACGAGCAGTACTTC. Translation gives CASSPLAGNEQYF.

This clonotype was observed many times. The J gene is TRBJ1-1, the V gene TRBV27, with D possibly being TRBD1 (6 bases). The CDR3 has 15 amino acids. Germline values: CDR1 MNHEY, CDR2 SMNVEV (reference sequence). The V gene lost 5 bases and the J gene lost 3 bases, with 16 bases spanning the gap. CDR3 coding DNA: TGTGCCAGCAGTCGGCCAGGGGTGTTGGACACTGAAGCTTTCTTT. Translating it yields CASSRPGVLDTEAFF.

The sample holds many counts of this clonotype. The CDR3 DNA reads as TGTGCTAGTGGTTTGGCCATTACTAGCGGGAGGGGAGCAGATACGCAGTATTTT. The encoded protein is CASGLAITSGRGADTQYF. V is TRBV12-5 and J is TRBJ2-3; 13 nucleotides align to TRBD2. This CDR3 region has 18 residues. The V gene's germline CDR1 is LGHNT and CDR2 FRNRAP. V lost 1 base and J lost 4; bases outside the gene matches: 8.

Comment on this clonotype: A single base separates this from a much larger clone, so it may be a read error. Since no conserved phenylalanine or tryptophan closes the CDR3, a read error is the likely cause. This chain uses TRBV15 with TRBJ1-2; D perhaps matches TRBD1 (6 bases). The CDR3 covers 15 residues. V was trimmed by 0 bases and J by 4 bases, leaving 12 bases between them. The germline V gene has CDR1 LNHNV and CDR2 YYDKDF (reference sequence). The CDR3 bases are TGTGCCACCAGCAGAGATAGAACAGGGTCCTATGGCTACACCCTC. Protein: CATSRDRTGSYGYTL.

The table lists this clonotype with many counts. The chain recombines TRBV6-1 with TRBJ2-1; 8 bases match TRBD2. There are 17 residues in the CDR3. After removal of 6 bases from V and 0 bases from J, the junction contained 10 bases not matched to a gene. Germline-derived CDR1 and CDR2 are MNHNS and SASEGT. The CDR3 protein is CASRRTAGTSSYNEQFF. The CDR3, as DNA: TGTGCCAGCAGGAGGACGGCAGGGACTAGCTCCTACAATGAGCAGTTCTTC.

This clonotype was observed many times. The V and J genes are TRBV5-1 and TRBJ2-3; no reliable D call. V was shortened by 5 bases and J by 2 bases, with 15 bases between the two germline ends. CDR1 SGHRS and CDR2 YFSETQ come from the germline V gene. The CDR3 spans 15 residues. The CDR3 region is CASRNDGQATDTQYF. The CDR3 bases are TGCGCCAGCAGGAATGATGGGCAGGCCACAGATACGCAGTATTTT.

Concerning this clonotype: A read error may produce the germline difference seen at one junction end. The genes are TRBV7-9 and TRBJ2-4; D could derive from TRBD1 or TRBD2 (6 bases each). In germline, CDR1 is SEHNR, CDR2 FQNEAQ (reference sequence). There are 13 residues in the CDR3. The CDR3 loop is CVSKGGPENIQYF. Here the CDR3 DNA reads TGTGTCAGCAAGGGGGGACCCGAAAACATTCAGTACTTC. The full variable domain, with the rest looked up from reference TRBV7-9 and TRBJ2-4, is DTGVSQNPRHKITKRGQNVTFRCDPISEHNRLYWYRQTLGQGPEFLTYFQNEAQLEKSRLLSDRFSAERPKGSFSTLEIQRTEQGDSAMYLCVSKGGPENIQYFGAGTRLSVL.